These T cell receptor beta chains were read from a single sample in a study of control samples from healthy donors and cancer patients. Profiled with immunoSEQ multiplex PCR; TCRdb holds only in-frame clones, not every one. The table has 95,000 to 130,000 clones, 75% to 90% seen once. Sequencing was carried out using PBMCs. Receptors originate from a woman in her 50s with colorectal cancer. The CDR3 runs from the conserved cysteine through the conserved F or W. A D gene is named only where the DNA matches it firmly. For some rows the clone size is stated as once, few or many, or as a class when expanded; others skip it.

J gene	V gene	clone size	D gene	CDR3 DNA	CDR3 protein
TRBJ2-1	TRBV19	NA	NA	TGTGCCAGTACCCCTATGGAGGGAGGTGAGCAGTTCTTC	CASTPMEGGEQFF
TRBJ2-7	TRBV9	NA	TRBD1	TGTGCCAGCAGCCCCCGGACAGGGAGCTCCTACGAGCAGTACTTC	CASSPRTGSSYEQYF
TRBJ2-5	TRBV3-1/TRBV3-2	NA	TRBD2	TGTGCCAGCAGCCTCCGAACTAGCGGGAGAGGTGAGACCCAGTACTTC	CASSLRTSGRGETQYF
TRBJ2-5	TRBV7-9	NA	TRBD2	TGTGCCAGCAGCTTGTTAGCGGGGGAGTACCAAGAGACCCAGTACTTC	CASSLLAGEYQETQYF
TRBJ1-1	TRBV7-2	once	NA	TGTGCCAGCAGCGGGGCGGCGACAGCGGCTTTCTTT	CASSGAATAAFF
TRBJ1-1	TRBV19	NA	NA	TGTGCCAGTAGTCTGTCAGCCAACACTGAAGCTTTCTTT	CASSLSANTEAFF
TRBJ1-3	TRBV28	NA	TRBD1	TGTGCCAGCAGCCCCCCCCCGGGACAGCAAGAAAACACCATATATTTT	CASSPPPGQQENTIYF
TRBJ1-2	TRBV2	once	TRBD1	TGTGCCAGCACCCCCGACAGGGACTTATTTGGCTACACCTTC	CASTPDRDLFGYTF
TRBJ2-5	TRBV24-1	NA	NA	TGTGCCACCAGTGACCCGACAGGTCCGGGGGGCCAGTACTTC	CATSDPTGPGGQYF
TRBJ1-3	TRBV10-3	NA	NA	TGTGCCATCAGTCCGGCTGCGGGGCTTGGAAACACCATATATTTT	CAISPAAGLGNTIYF
TRBJ2-3	TRBV20-1	NA	TRBD2	TGCAGTGCTAGTCTCGCTAGCGGGGGCACAGATACGCAGTATTTT	CSASLASGGTDTQYF
TRBJ1-1	TRBV27	NA	NA	TGTGCCAGCAGTTCTTTTGGTAACGGAGCTTTCTTT	CASSSFGNGAFF
TRBJ2-6	TRBV2	NA	TRBD2	TGTGCCAGCAGCGAGCGGGGGGCTCGCTCTGGGGCCAACGTCCTGACTTTC	CASSERGARSGANVLTF
TRBJ2-3	TRBV7-3	NA	TRBD2	TGTGCCAGCAGCTTAGGACTAGCGGGAGCCACAGATACGCAGTATTTT	CASSLGLAGATDTQYF
TRBJ2-7	TRBV5-6	NA	NA	TGTGCCAGCAGCTGGTGGGGACAAAAAGACGAGCAGTACTTC	CASSWWGQKDEQYF
TRBJ1-6	TRBV6-1	NA	NA	TGTGCCAGCAGTTCGGACTACTCGGGGGATTCACCCCTCCACTTT	CASSSDYSGDSPLHF
TRBJ2-2	TRBV10-3	NA	NA	TGTGCCATCAGTGAGCAGCAGAACACCGGGGAGCTGTTTTTT	CAISEQQNTGELFF